This is a list of T cell receptor beta chains from one sample in a study of T-cell reconstitution after alpha-beta-depleted transplantation in children. TCRdb itself ran the PCR reads through MiXCR, one entry per CDR3 protein. The repertoire consists of about 500,000 distinct CDR3 sequences, with about 33% occurring once and the leading ten covering under 3%. The input for sequencing was PBMCs from the stem cell graft donor, taken from the stem cell graft. The source of these receptors is a human donor who donated a stem cell graft to a child with aplastic anemia. Each CDR3 is given with its conserved first and last residue. D genes are given only for firm matches. Rows give clone size only sometimes, using once, few, many, or a class for an expanded clone.

d_gene: TRBD2
abundance: -
v_gene: TRBV6-2/TRBV6-3
j_gene: TRBJ2-1
CDR3aa: CASSRSSGRATNEQFF
CDR3nt: TGTGCCAGCAGTCGGTCTAGCGGGAGGGCCACTAATGAGCAGTTCTTC

d_gene: TRBD1
abundance: -
v_gene: TRBV11-2
j_gene: TRBJ2-3
CDR3aa: CASSPQGAGYTDTQYF
CDR3nt: TGTGCCAGCAGCCCCCAGGGGGCGGGATACACAGATACGCAGTATTTT

d_gene: -
abundance: -
v_gene: TRBV30
j_gene: TRBJ2-7
CDR3aa: CARQGGPYEQYF
CDR3nt: TGTGCCAGACAAGGGGGGCCCTACGAGCAGTACTTC

d_gene: -
abundance: -
v_gene: TRBV12-3/TRBV12-4
j_gene: TRBJ1-1
CDR3aa: CASSSRTATTEAFF
CDR3nt: TGTGCCAGCAGCTCGAGGACAGCTACTACTGAAGCTTTCTTT

d_gene: -
abundance: few
v_gene: TRBV5-1
j_gene: TRBJ1-2
CDR3aa: CASSLRGEGYTF
CDR3nt: TGCGCCAGCAGCTTGCGGGGTGAAGGCTACACCTTC

d_gene: -
abundance: -
v_gene: TRBV29-1
j_gene: TRBJ2-2
CDR3aa: CSVLGLKTTGELFF
CDR3nt: TGCAGCGTTTTAGGGCTAAAGACTACCGGGGAGCTGTTTTTT

d_gene: -
abundance: -
v_gene: TRBV2
j_gene: TRBJ2-1
CDR3aa: CASSERRSLTDEQFF
CDR3nt: TGTGCCAGCAGTGAAAGAAGGTCTTTGACGGATGAGCAGTTCTTC

d_gene: TRBD2
abundance: few
v_gene: TRBV19
j_gene: TRBJ2-1
CDR3aa: CASSRLAGDLYNEQFF
CDR3nt: TGTGCCAGTAGTAGACTAGCGGGAGACCTTTACAATGAGCAGTTCTTC

d_gene: -
abundance: -
v_gene: TRBV18
j_gene: TRBJ1-1
CDR3aa: CASSPSGVNTEAFF
CDR3nt: TGTGCCAGCTCACCCTCAGGGGTAAACACTGAAGCTTTCTTT

d_gene: -
abundance: -
v_gene: TRBV7-2
j_gene: TRBJ1-2
CDR3aa: CASSRPSTGAVYGYTF
CDR3nt: TGTGCCAGCAGCCGGCCCTCGACCGGGGCGGTGTATGGCTACACCTTC

d_gene: TRBD2
abundance: -
v_gene: TRBV7-2
j_gene: TRBJ2-1
CDR3aa: CASSPPRIAGGPREQFF
CDR3nt: TGTGCCAGCAGCCCCCCCAGGATAGCGGGAGGGCCCCGCGAGCAGTTCTTC

d_gene: -
abundance: -
v_gene: TRBV6-1
j_gene: TRBJ1-6
CDR3aa: CASSEIFSGTVDHF
CDR3nt: TGTGCCAGCAGTGAAATTTTCTCGGGGACCGTAGACCACTTT

d_gene: -
abundance: -
v_gene: TRBV5-1
j_gene: TRBJ1-2
CDR3aa: CASSLAGREYGYTF
CDR3nt: TGCGCCAGCAGCTTGGCCGGGCGTGAATATGGCTACACCTTC

d_gene: -
abundance: few
v_gene: TRBV19
j_gene: TRBJ2-5
CDR3aa: CASSIQYQETQYF
CDR3nt: TGTGCCAGTAGTATACAATACCAAGAGACCCAGTACTTC

d_gene: -
abundance: few
v_gene: TRBV5-1
j_gene: TRBJ2-3
CDR3aa: CASHNFGTAAGDTQYF
CDR3nt: TGCGCCAGCCACAACTTCGGGACCGCCGCAGGAGATACGCAGTATTTT